This T cell receptor beta chain was recorded in a study of blood T cell repertoires in COVID-19. Background on the study: Material from acute and convalescent COVID-19 was sourced from the United States, Italy and Spain.

Germline values: CDR1 LGHDT, CDR2 YNNKEL (reference sequence). The CDR3 has 15 amino acids. Trimming left V 1 base short and J 4 bases short, with 11 bases between. Authors' methods: The authors estimated nucleated cell counts from reference gene primer amplification. Produced via immunoSEQ multiplex PCR; TCRdb's table is partial and in-frame only. V and J calls and clone size are as listed in that table; D and trimming were resolved from the DNA. The sample yields fewer than 300,000 clones, roughly 84% seen once. Input material: peripheral blood. The receptor was derived from a woman aged 18-29 years with acute or convalescent COVID-19. The chain uses TRBV3-1 (or the pseudogene TRBV3-2) and TRBJ2-4; tentative D call: TRBD2 (5 bases). The CDR3 DNA reads TGTGCCAGCAGCCAAGTGGGCGCGGGTAAAAACATTCAGTACTTC. It is translated as CASSQVGAGKNIQYF.